The rows below give T cell receptor beta chains drawn from one sample of a study of T cells in tumors after PD-1 blockade. Generated by immunoSEQ multiplex PCR, the TCRdb table keeps only in-frame clones and is missing some. The data contain 13,000 to 15,000 clones, more than 65% of them singletons. The sequenced sample was PBMCs, obtained after anti-PD-1 treatment. All receptors come from a human donor with basal cell carcinoma. Each CDR3 is given with its conserved first and last residue. D genes are given only for firm matches. Not every row has a clone size; where given, it reads once, few, many or a size class.

v_gene	len	d_gene	abundance	j_gene	CDR3nt	CDR3aa
TRBV4-2	17	TRBD2	.	TRBJ2-7	TGTGCCAGCAGCCAACTGTGGGCTAGCGGGAGGCAGGACGAGCAGTACTTC	CASSQLWASGRQDEQYF
TRBV18	14	.	.	TRBJ2-4	TGTGCCAGCTCACCGTCCCAGGGGATAAACATTCAGTACTTC	CASSPSQGINIQYF
TRBV15	15	TRBD1	.	TRBJ1-2	TGTGCCACCAGCAGGCTACAGGGGAGTGAGGCTGGCTACACCTTC	CATSRLQGSEAGYTF
TRBV3-1/TRBV3-2	12	.	.	TRBJ2-7	TGTGCCAGCAGCCAAGGGGGCTACGAGCAGTACTTC	CASSQGGYEQYF
TRBV19	14	TRBD2	few	TRBJ2-1	TGTGCCGCGGCGGCACGGGGGGCCTACAATGAGCAGTTCTTC	CAAAARGAYNEQFF
TRBV7-9	15	.	.	TRBJ2-5	TGTGCCAGCAGCTTAGCGGGGGGGGGCCCAGAGACCCAGTACTTC	CASSLAGGGPETQYF
TRBV6-5	12	TRBD1	.	TRBJ1-2	TGTGCCACCTCAGGGGGGCAGTATGGCTACACCTTC	CATSGGQYGYTF
TRBV4-1	16	.	.	TRBJ2-1	TGCGCCAGCAGCCACACCGAGCGGAGCTCCTACAATGAGCAGTTCTTC	CASSHTERSSYNEQFF
TRBV29-1	12	TRBD1	.	TRBJ2-7	TGCAGCGTTTGGACAGGGGGCTACGAGCAGTACTTC	CSVWTGGYEQYF
TRBV6-6	14	.	.	TRBJ1-4	TGTGCCAGCAACACGGGGGGACTCAATGAAAAACTGTTTTTT	CASNTGGLNEKLFF
TRBV3-1/TRBV3-2	16	.	.	TRBJ1-6	TGTGCCAGCAGCCCCTCGCGAGGGGAAGGGTATTCACCCCTCCACTTT	CASSPSRGEGYSPLHF
TRBV29-1	12	.	.	TRBJ1-4	TGCAGCGTTGAAACGGGCAATGAAAAACTGTTTTTT	CSVETGNEKLFF
TRBV2	19	TRBD2	.	TRBJ2-1	TGTGCCAGCAGTGACGGGGGGGCGGGGGTGGGGAGCTCCTACAATGAGCAGTTCTTC	CASSDGGAGVGSSYNEQFF
TRBV15	18	.	.	TRBJ2-1	TGTGCCACCAGCAGAGATAAGGGGGCGGGGATCTCCTACAATGAGCAGTTCTTC	CATSRDKGAGISYNEQFF
TRBV2	19	TRBD2	.	TRBJ2-1	TGTGCCCGCAGTGAAGGGTGGGCGGGGGAGGGGAGCTCCTACAATGAGCAGTTCTTC	CARSEGWAGEGSSYNEQFF
TRBV10-3	12	.	few	TRBJ2-7	TGTGCCATCAGTGACCTGACCTACGAGCAGTACTTC	CAISDLTYEQYF
TRBV5-1	16	.	.	TRBJ2-3	TGCGCCAGCAGCCCTGGGGGAGATGCTAGCACAGATACGCAGTATTTT	CASSPGGDASTDTQYF
TRBV19	16	TRBD1	.	TRBJ2-1	TGTGCCAGTAGTACCCACAGGGGCCGCTCCTACAATGAGCAGTTCTTC	CASSTHRGRSYNEQFF
TRBV19	13	.	once	TRBJ1-1	TGTGCCAGTAGTGGCAGGGTTTTCTCTGAAGCTTTCTTT	CASSGRVFSEAFF
TRBV7-6	12	.	.	TRBJ1-5	TGTGCCAGCAGCTCCCCGGATCAGCCCCAGCATTTT	CASSSPDQPQHF
TRBV29-1	13	.	once	TRBJ2-3	TGCAGCGCCACAGGATCAGGGTTAGGTACGCAGTATTTT	CSATGSGLGTQYF
TRBV9	14	.	.	TRBJ2-3	TGTGCCAGCAGCGTAGGTAGCTTTGGAGATACGCAGTATTTT	CASSVGSFGDTQYF
TRBV29-1	18	TRBD2	.	TRBJ2-3	TGCAGCGTTGGGGCTAGCGGGGGGGCCTTTGCCGGCACAGATACGCAGTATTTT	CSVGASGGAFAGTDTQYF